The 9 T cell receptor beta chains presented below share a single source sample, sequenced in a study of post-analysis software for immune sequencing data. Study results and limitations: TRBV5-6, TRBV5-1 and TRBV20-1 belonged to a set of about five TRBV segments that were more frequent in patients than controls.

Their antigens are not known. cDNA libraries of TCR beta carried unique molecular identifiers. MiXCR, applied by TCRdb to the PCR reads, yields one record per CDR3 protein. This table holds about 190,000 distinct CDR3 sequences, 25% to 30% found once. What was sequenced was blood. The receptors shown here come from a girl younger than 18 with multiple sclerosis.

The chain couples TRBV6-1 to TRBJ2-1; no clear D. Germline CDR1 reads MNHNS; CDR2 reads SASEGT. Trimming took off 11 bases at V and 0 bases at J, with 11 bases between the two ends. The CDR3 runs to 13 residues. This CDR3 reads CALFGSSYNEQFF. CDR3 nucleotide sequence: TGTGCCCTGTTTGGAAGCTCCTACAATGAGCAGTTCTTC.

The chain joins TRBV12-3 or TRBV12-4 to TRBJ1-4; no reliable D call. V lost 6 bases, J lost 8 bases, and 16 bases lay in between. The length of the CDR3 is 14 residues. The CDR3: CASSVGPLREKLFF. The CDR3 nucleotides read TGTGCCAGCAGCGTCGGACCACTGAGGGAAAAACTGTTTTTT.

At least ten counts were recorded for this clonotype. The V and J genes are TRBV7-2 and TRBJ1-5; D perhaps matches TRBD1 (5 bases). Trimming removed 5 bases from V and 4 bases from J, with 12 bases in between. CDR1 is SGHTA and CDR2 is FQGNSA in the germline V gene. The CDR3 has 14 residues. CDR3 sequence (DNA): TGTGCCAGCAGCCAAACGGCAGGGAATCAGCCCCAGCATTTT. Protein product: CASSQTAGNQPQHF.

This clonotype was observed at least ten times. The chain joins TRBV28 to TRBJ2-2; D remains ambiguous. The V end lost 6 bases, the J end lost 5 bases, and 7 bases lay between the germline ends. Germline V lookup: CDR1 MDHEN, CDR2 SYDVKM. The CDR3 loop spans 12 amino acids. The CDR3 region has the DNA TGTGCCAGCAGCTTGGGGACCGGGGAGCTGTTTTTT. Translation: CASSLGTGELFF. Drawing the rest from reference TRBV28 and TRBJ2-2, the complete variable domain is DVKVTQSSRYLVKRTGEKVFLECVQDMDHENMFWYRQDPGLGLRLIYFSYDVKMKEKGDIPEGYSVSREKKERFSLILESASTNQTSMYLCASSLGTGELFFGEGSRLTVL.

At least ten counts were recorded for this clonotype. The chain carries TRBV24-1 and TRBJ2-1; no clear D gene. Trimming took off 5 bases at V and 0 bases at J, with 10 bases between the two ends. The CDR3 totals 15 residues. Germline lookup yields CDR1 KGHDR and CDR2 SFDVKD. CDR3 coding DNA: TGTGCCACCAGTGGCAGGTTACCCTCCTACAATGAGCAGTTCTTC. This codes for CATSGRLPSYNEQFF.

This clonotype was observed many times. The chain joins TRBV27 to TRBJ2-3; the D gene is possibly TRBD1 (5 bases). Trimming left V 6 bases short and J 5 bases short, with 15 bases between. Germline loops: CDR1 MNHEY, CDR2 SMNVEV (reference sequence). There are 14 residues in the CDR3. CDR3 nucleotides: TGTGCCAGCAGGCGTGGCAGGGTCCAAGATACGCAGTATTTT. It encodes CASRRGRVQDTQYF.

The CDR3: CASSFLSGNNEQFF. Written as DNA, the CDR3 is TGTGCCAGCAGCTTCCTTAGCGGGAATAATGAGCAGTTCTTC. This chain connects TRBV11-2 to TRBJ2-1; 8 positions agree with TRBD2. The germline gives CDR1 SGHAT, CDR2 FQNNGV. V shed 3 bases, J shed 7 bases, and the junction held 5 bases outside the gene matches. The CDR3 extends over 14 amino acids.

In this sample, this clonotype turned up many times. The rearrangement joins TRBV11-2 to TRBJ2-3; either TRBD1 or TRBD2 may fit D (5 bases each). Trimming removed 5 bases at V and 4 bases at J, with 16 bases between. The length of the CDR3 is 15 residues. Germline loops: CDR1 SGHAT, CDR2 FQNNGV. DNA of the CDR3: TGTGCCAGCAGCGACTCCTTGGGGGTCGCAGATACGCAGTATTTT. Translation: CASSDSLGVADTQYF.

A note on this clonotype: A much larger clone differs by one base, so this may be a read error. CDR3 loop: CAIMVPGHTYEQFF. Here the CDR3 DNA reads TGTGCCATCATGGTCCCGGGACACACCTACGAGCAGTTCTTC. The chain employs TRBV10-3 and TRBJ2-1, with D perhaps TRBD1 (6 bases). Germline lookup yields CDR1 ENHRY and CDR2 SYGVKD. Trimming removed 7 bases from V and 10 bases from J, with 20 bases in between. The length of the CDR3 is 14 residues.